The sequence of this T cell receptor (beta chain) was determined in a study of T-cell memory formation after mild COVID-19. TCRdb analysed the 5' RACE reads with MiXCR anew, one entry per CDR3 protein. The sample has under 70,000 distinct CDR3 sequences, about a tenth seen once. Germline loops: CDR1 SGHRS, CDR2 YFSETQ. Trimming cost V 3 bases and J 3 bases; bases outside gene matches: 5. This CDR3 has 17 amino acids. This clonotype was sampled from a man younger than 35 who had mild COVID-19 (a few samples of this study predate the infection). Cell type and time point are not known. V and J are TRBV5-1 and TRBJ2-2; 13 nucleotides line up with TRBD2. Source material: PBMCs or a T cell subset sorted from them (not recorded which). CDR3 sequence: CASSSGLAGTYTGELFF. The CDR3 nucleotides are TGCGCCAGCAGCTCGGGACTAGCGGGGACATACACCGGGGAGCTGTTTTTT. The full variable domain, in which reference TRBV5-1 and TRBJ2-2 provide the parts outside the CDR3, is KAGVTQTPRYLIKTRGQQVTLSCSPISGHRSVSWYQQTPGQGLQFLFEYFSETQRNKGNFPGRFSGRQFSNSRSEMNVSTLELGDSALYLCASSSGLAGTYTGELFFGEGSRLTVL.